This T cell receptor beta chain appears in the sequencing data of a study of OX40 agonist ivuxolimab in advanced cancers. Study overall: Hepatocellular carcinoma, melanoma, renal cell or head and neck cancer was diagnosed in the dose-escalation patients. A male proportion of over 75% was recorded, with mean age roughly 62 years and range 23 to 79.

The method was immunoSEQ multiplex PCR; TCRdb's version includes in-frame clones alone and lacks a portion of them. The sample holds 15,000 to 20,000 clones; around 93% are singletons and the top ten take roughly 7.7%. This CDR3 is built from 14 residues. Trimming took off 7 bases at V and 2 bases at J, with 13 bases between the two ends. Germline CDR1 WSHSY, CDR2 SAAADI. Findings and limits, study-wide: The study found that CD8+ T cells averaged more expanded clones than CD4+. A proportion of nonresponders additionally exhibited low normalized T-cell clonal expansion.

A remark on this clone: Its target is not known.

J is TRBJ2-3 and V is TRBV10-2, with D possibly being TRBD2 (5 bases). Sequencing used CD4+ or CD8+ T cells sorted from blood, obtained in a trial of the OX40 agonist ivuxolimab. The clonotype was recovered from an adult with an advanced solid tumor such as melanoma, head and neck, liver or kidney cancer. CDR3: CASTGIIPTDTQYF. Written as DNA, the CDR3 is TGCGCCAGCACGGGGATCATCCCCACAGATACGCAGTATTTT.